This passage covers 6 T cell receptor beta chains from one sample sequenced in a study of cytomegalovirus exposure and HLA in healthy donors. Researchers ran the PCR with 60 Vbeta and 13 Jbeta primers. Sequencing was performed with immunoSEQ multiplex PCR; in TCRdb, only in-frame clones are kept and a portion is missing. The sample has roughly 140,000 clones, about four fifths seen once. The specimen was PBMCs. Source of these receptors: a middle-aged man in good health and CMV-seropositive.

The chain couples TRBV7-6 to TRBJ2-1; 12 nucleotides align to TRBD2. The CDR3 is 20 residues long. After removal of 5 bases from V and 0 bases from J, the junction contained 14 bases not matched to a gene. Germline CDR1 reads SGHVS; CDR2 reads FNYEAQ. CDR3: CASSGFKGLAGSISYNEQFF. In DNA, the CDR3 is TGTGCCAGCAGCGGTTTTAAAGGACTAGCGGGGAGCATCTCCTACAATGAGCAGTTCTTC.

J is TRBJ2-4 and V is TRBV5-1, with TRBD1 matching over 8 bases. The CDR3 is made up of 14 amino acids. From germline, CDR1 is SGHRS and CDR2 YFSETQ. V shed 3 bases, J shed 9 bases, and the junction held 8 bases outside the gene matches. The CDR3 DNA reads TGCGCCAGCAGCTCGATACAGGGGGAAGGCATTCAGTACTTC. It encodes CASSSIQGEGIQYF.

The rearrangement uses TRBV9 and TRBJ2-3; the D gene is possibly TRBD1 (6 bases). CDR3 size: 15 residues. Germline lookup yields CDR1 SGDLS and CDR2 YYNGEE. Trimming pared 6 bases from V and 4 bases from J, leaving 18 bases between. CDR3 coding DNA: TGTGCCAGCACCCTAGGGGGATGGAACTCAGATACGCAGTATTTT. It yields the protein CASTLGGWNSDTQYF.

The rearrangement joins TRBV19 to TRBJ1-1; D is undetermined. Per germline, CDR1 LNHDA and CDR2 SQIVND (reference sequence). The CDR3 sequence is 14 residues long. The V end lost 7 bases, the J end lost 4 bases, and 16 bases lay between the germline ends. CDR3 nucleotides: TGTGCCAGTAACCCCCTCGGGGAAAGCACTGAAGCTTTCTTT. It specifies CASNPLGESTEAFF.

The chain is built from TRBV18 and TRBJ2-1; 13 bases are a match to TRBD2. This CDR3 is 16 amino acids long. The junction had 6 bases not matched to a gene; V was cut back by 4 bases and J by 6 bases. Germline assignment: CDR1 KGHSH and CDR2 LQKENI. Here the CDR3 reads CASSRGTSGIGNEQFF. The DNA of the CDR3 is TGTGCCAGCTCACGAGGGACTAGCGGGATTGGCAATGAGCAGTTCTTC.

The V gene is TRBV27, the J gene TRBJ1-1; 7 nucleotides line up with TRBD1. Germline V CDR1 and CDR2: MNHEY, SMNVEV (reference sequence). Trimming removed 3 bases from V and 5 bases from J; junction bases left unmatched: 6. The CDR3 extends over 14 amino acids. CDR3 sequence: CASSFKGGVTEAFF. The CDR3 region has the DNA TGTGCCAGCAGTTTTAAAGGGGGCGTTACTGAAGCTTTCTTT.